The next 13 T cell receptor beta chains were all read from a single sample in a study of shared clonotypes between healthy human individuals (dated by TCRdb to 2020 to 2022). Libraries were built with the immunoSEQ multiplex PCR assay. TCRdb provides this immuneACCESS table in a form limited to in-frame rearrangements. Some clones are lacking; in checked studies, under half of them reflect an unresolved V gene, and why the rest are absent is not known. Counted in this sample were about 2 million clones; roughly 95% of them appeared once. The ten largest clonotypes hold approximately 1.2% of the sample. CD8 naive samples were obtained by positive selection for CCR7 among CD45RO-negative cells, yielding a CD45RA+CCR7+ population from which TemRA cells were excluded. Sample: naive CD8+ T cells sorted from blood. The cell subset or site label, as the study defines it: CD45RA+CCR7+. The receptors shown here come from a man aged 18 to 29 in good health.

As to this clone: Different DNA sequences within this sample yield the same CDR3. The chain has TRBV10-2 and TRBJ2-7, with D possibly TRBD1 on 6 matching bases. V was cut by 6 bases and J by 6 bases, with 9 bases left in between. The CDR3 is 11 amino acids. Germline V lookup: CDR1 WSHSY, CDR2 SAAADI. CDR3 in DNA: TGCGCCAGCAGCCAAGGGGGCGAGCAGTACTTC. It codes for CASSQGGEQYF.

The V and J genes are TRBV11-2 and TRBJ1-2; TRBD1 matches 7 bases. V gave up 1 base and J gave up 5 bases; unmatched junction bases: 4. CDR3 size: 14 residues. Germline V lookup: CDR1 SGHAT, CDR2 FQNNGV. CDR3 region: CASSLGQGPYGYTF. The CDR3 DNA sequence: TGTGCCAGCAGCTTAGGACAGGGACCATATGGCTACACCTTC.

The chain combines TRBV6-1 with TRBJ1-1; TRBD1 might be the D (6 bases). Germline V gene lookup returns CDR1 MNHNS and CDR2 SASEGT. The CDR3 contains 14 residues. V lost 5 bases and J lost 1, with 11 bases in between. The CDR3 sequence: CASSPWDTNTEAFF. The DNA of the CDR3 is TGTGCCAGCAGTCCCTGGGACACGAACACTGAAGCTTTCTTT.

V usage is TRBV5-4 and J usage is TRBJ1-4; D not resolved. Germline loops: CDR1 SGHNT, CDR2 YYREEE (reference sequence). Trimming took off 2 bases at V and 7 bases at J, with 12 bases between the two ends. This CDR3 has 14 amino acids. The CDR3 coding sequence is TGTGCCAGCAGCTTAGAAGGAGGAGGTGAAAAACTGTTTTTT. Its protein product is CASSLEGGGEKLFF.

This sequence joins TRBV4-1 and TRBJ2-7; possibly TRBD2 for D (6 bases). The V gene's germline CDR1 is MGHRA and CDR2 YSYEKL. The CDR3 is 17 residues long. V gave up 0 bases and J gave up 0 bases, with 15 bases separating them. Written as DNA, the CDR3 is TGCGCCAGCAGCCAAGAATCGGGAGTAAGTGGCTCCTACGAGCAGTACTTC. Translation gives CASSQESGVSGSYEQYF.

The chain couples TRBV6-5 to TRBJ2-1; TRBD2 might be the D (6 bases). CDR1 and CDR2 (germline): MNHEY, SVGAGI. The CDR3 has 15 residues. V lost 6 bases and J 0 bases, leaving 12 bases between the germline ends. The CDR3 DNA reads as TGTGCCAGCAGCCGCGGGGTTAGCTCCTACAATGAGCAGTTCTTC. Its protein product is CASSRGVSSYNEQFF.

CDR3 sequence reads: CASSPNPGQGALNYGYTF. The CDR3 DNA follows: TGTGCCAGCAGTCCTAACCCGGGACAGGGGGCGCTTAACTATGGCTACACCTTC. The rearrangement links TRBV27 to TRBJ1-2; 12 nucleotides match TRBD1. The length of the CDR3 is 18 residues. The V gene's germline CDR1 is MNHEY and CDR2 SMNVEV (reference sequence). Losses at the gene ends were 5 bases for V and 1 base for J; bases not matched to a gene: 11.

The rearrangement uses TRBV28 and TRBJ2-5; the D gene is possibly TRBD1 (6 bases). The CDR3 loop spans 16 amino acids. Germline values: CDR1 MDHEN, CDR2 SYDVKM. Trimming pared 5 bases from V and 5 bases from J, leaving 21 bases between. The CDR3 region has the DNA TGTGCCAGCAGTACCAAGGGGGAAGCCGTTCAGGAGACCCAGTACTTC. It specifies CASSTKGEAVQETQYF.

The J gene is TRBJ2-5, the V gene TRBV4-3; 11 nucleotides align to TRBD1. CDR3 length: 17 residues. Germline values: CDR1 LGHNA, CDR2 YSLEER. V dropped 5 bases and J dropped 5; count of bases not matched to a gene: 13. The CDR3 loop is CASSSRGTGGYVETQYF. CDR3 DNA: TGCGCCAGCAGCTCACGTGGGACAGGGGGTTACGTGGAGACCCAGTACTTC.

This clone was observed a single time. CDR3: CASSSPLLAGVREQYF. The CDR3 DNA is TGTGCCAGCAGCTCTCCCCTACTAGCGGGGGTTCGGGAGCAGTACTTC. This chain joins TRBV5-4 and TRBJ2-7; 11 bases map to TRBD2. The J segment lost 7 bases and the V segment lost 3 bases, leaving 12 bases of the junction unmatched. The CDR3 loop spans 16 amino acids. Germline V lookup: CDR1 SGHNT, CDR2 YYREEE (reference sequence).

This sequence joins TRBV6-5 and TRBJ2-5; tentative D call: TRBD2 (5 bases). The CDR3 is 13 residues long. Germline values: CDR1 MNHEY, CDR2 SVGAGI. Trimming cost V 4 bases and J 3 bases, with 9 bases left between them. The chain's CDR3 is CASSSGLEETQYF. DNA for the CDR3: TGTGCCAGCAGTTCCGGACTCGAAGAGACCCAGTACTTC.

CDR3 in amino acids: CASRRTGDLYEQYF. The CDR3, as DNA: TGTGCCAGCAGACGGACAGGGGACCTCTACGAGCAGTACTTC. The genes are TRBV27 and TRBJ2-7; 9 bases are shared with TRBD1. The germline V gene encodes CDR1 MNHEY and CDR2 SMNVEV (reference sequence). This CDR3 contains 14 residues. The junction had 6 bases not matched to a gene; V was cut back by 6 bases and J by 3 bases.

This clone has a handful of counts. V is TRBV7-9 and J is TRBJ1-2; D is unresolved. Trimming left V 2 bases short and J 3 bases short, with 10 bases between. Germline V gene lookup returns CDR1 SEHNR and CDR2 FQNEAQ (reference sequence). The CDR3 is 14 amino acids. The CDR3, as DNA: TGTGCCAGCAGCTTACAGTCGGATGACTATGGCTACACCTTC. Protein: CASSLQSDDYGYTF.